This T cell receptor beta chain was sequenced in a study of patients and donors after allogeneic stem cell transplantation. Losses at the gene ends were 3 bases for V and 7 bases for J; bases not matched to a gene: 5. The CDR3 has 15 residues. TCRdb re-called the RT-PCR reads with MiXCR, one entry per CDR3 protein. This sample has 410,000 or so distinct CDR3 sequences, with 15% to 20% found just once. Sequencing input: blood, either unsorted or a sorted T cell fraction (not recorded which). The origin of this receptor is a human donor who was either an allogeneic HSCT recipient or a stem cell or donor lymphocyte infusion donor (not recorded which). It is not recorded whose cells these are; they may come from a transplant donor. J is TRBJ2-2 and V is TRBV12-3 or TRBV12-4; TRBD2 matches 10 bases. The CDR3 DNA is TGTGCCAGCAGTTTTGGACTAGCGGTCGGCGGGGAGCTGTTTTTT. Its translation is CASSFGLAVGGELFF.